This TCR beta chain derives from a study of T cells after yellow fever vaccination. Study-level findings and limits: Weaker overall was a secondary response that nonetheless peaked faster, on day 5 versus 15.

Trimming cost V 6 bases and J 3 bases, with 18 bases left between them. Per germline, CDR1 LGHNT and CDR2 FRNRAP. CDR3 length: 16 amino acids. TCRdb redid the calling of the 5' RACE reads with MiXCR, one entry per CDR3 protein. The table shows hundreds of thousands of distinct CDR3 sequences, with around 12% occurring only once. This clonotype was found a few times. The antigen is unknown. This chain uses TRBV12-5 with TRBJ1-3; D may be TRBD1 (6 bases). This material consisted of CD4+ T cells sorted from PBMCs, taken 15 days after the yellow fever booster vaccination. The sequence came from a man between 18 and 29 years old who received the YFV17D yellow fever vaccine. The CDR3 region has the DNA TGTGCTAGTGGAACCCGCGCAGGGGCCTTTGGAAACACCATATATTTT. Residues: CASGTRAGAFGNTIYF.